In this sample, the clone carrying this T cell receptor (beta chain) turned up many times. Its matching antigen is unknown. Germline assignment: CDR1 DFQATT and CDR2 SNEGSKA (reference sequence). V was trimmed by 4 bases and J by 6 bases, leaving 19 bases between them. The CDR3 consists of 14 residues. TCRdb re-derived calls from the 5' RACE reads in MiXCR, one entry per CDR3 protein. Among about 320,000 distinct CDR3 sequences listed, around 7% were seen once. The data originate from a study of T cells after yellow fever vaccination. Study-wide results and limits: Although most clonotypes did not, a small share appeared in both CD4 and CD8 compartments.

The V gene is TRBV20-1, the J gene TRBJ2-7, with TRBD1 as a possible D gene (5 bases). This specimen was PBMCs, taken more than 40 days after the first yellow fever vaccination. This TCR came from a man younger than 35 who received the YFV17D yellow fever vaccine. The CDR3 nucleotides are TGCAGTGCTATAACAGGTCCGCTTTCGGGCGAGCAGTACGTC. This codes for CSAITGPLSGEQYV.